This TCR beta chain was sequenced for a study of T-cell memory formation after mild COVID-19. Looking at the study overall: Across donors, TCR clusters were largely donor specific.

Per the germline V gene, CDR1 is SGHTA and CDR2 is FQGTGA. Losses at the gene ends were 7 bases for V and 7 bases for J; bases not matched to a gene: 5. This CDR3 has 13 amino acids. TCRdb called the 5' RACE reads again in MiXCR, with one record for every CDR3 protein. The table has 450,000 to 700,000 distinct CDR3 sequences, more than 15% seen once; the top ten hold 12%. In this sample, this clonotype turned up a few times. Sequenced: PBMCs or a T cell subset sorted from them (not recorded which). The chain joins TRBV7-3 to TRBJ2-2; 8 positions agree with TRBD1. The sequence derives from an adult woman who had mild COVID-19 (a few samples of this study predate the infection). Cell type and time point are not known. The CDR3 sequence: CASKQGAIGELFF. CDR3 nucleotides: TGTGCCAGCAAGCAGGGGGCGATCGGGGAGCTGTTTTTT.